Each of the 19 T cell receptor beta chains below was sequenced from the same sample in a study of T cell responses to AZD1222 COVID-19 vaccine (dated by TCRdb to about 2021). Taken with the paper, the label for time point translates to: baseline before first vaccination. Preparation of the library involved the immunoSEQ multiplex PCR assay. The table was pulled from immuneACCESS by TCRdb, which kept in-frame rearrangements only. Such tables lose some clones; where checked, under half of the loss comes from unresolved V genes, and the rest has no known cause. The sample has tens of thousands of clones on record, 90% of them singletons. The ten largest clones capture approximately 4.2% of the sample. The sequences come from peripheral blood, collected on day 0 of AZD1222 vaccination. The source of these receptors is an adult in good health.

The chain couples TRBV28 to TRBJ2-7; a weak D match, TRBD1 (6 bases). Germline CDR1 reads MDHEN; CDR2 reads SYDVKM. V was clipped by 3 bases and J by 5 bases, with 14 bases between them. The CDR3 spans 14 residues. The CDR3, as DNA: TGTGCCAGCAGTTTCTCTACAGGGTTCCACGAGCAGTACTTC. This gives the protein CASSFSTGFHEQYF.

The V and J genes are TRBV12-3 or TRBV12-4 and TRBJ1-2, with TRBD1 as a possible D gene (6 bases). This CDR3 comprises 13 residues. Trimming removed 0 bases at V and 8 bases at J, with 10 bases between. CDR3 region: CASSLAGGPGYTF. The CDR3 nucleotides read TGTGCCAGCAGTTTAGCGGGGGGGCCCGGCTACACCTTC.

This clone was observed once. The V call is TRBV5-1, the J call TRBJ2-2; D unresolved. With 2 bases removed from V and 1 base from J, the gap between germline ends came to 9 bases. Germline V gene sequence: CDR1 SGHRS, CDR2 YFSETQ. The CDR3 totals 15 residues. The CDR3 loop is CASSFTQVNTGELFF. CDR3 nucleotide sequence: TGCGCCAGCAGCTTTACGCAGGTGAACACCGGGGAGCTGTTTTTT. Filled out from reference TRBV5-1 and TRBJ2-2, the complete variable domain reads KAGVTQTPRYLIKTRGQQVTLSCSPISGHRSVSWYQQTPGQGLQFLFEYFSETQRNKGNFPGRFSGRQFSNSRSEMNVSTLELGDSALYLCASSFTQVNTGELFFGEGSRLTVL.

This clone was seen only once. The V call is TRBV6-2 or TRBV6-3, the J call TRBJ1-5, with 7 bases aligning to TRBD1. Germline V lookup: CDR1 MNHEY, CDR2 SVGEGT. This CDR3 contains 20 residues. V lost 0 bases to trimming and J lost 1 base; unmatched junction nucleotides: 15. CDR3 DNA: TGTGCCAGCAGTTACTCAGGCGGGTTTTTGACAGGGAACAGCAATCAGCCCCAGCATTTT. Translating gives CASSYSGGFLTGNSNQPQHF.

The DNA of the CDR3 is TGTGCCAGCAGCCACGAGCCTAGCGGGACCACAGATACGCAGTATTTT. It translates to CASSHEPSGTTDTQYF. The V and J genes are TRBV3-1 (or the pseudogene TRBV3-2) and TRBJ2-3; 9 positions agree with TRBD2. The germline V gene has CDR1 LGHDT and CDR2 YNNKEL (reference sequence). The CDR3 runs 16 residues. Losses at the gene ends were 3 bases for V and 2 bases for J; bases not matched to a gene: 6.

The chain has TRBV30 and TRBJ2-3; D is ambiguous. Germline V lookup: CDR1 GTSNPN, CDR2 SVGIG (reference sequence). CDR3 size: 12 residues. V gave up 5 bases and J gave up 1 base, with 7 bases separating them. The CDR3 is CAWESGTDTQYF. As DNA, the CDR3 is TGTGCCTGGGAGTCGGGCACAGATACGCAGTATTTT. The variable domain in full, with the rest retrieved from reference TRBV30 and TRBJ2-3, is SQTIHQWPATLVQPVGSPLSLECTVEGTSNPNLYWYRQAAGRGLQLLFYSVGIGQISSEVPQNLSASRPQDRQFILSSKKLLLSDSGFYLCAWESGTDTQYFGPGTRLTVL.

This CDR3 reads CASSYGTDTQYF. The CDR3 bases are TGTGCCAGCAGTTACGGAACAGATACGCAGTATTTT. This chain connects TRBV6-2 or TRBV6-3 to TRBJ2-3; D uncertain. Trimming shortened V by 2 bases and J by 3 bases, and 3 bases separated the two germline ends. Germline loops: CDR1 MNHEY, CDR2 SVGEGT. This CDR3 is built from 12 residues.

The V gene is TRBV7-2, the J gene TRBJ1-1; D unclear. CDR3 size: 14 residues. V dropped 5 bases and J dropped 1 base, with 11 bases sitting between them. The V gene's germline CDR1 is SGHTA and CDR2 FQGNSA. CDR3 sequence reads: CASSPHKTNTEAFF. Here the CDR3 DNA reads TGTGCCAGCAGCCCCCACAAGACGAACACTGAAGCTTTCTTT.

As DNA, the CDR3 is TGTGCCAGCAGCTTACTAGGTGGCGTTGACGAGCAGTACTTC. Encoded protein: CASSLLGGVDEQYF. This chain joins TRBV7-3 and TRBJ2-7, with D unclear. Germline values: CDR1 SGHTA, CDR2 FQGTGA. The CDR3 sequence is 14 residues long. V was shortened by 2 bases and J by 5 bases, with 13 bases between the two germline ends.

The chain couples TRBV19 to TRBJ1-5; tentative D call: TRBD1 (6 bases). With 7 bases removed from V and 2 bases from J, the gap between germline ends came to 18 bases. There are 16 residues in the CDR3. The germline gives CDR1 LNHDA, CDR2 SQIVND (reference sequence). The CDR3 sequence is CASTPRDTAGNQPQHF. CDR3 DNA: TGTGCCAGTACCCCGAGGGACACGGCGGGCAATCAGCCCCAGCATTTT.

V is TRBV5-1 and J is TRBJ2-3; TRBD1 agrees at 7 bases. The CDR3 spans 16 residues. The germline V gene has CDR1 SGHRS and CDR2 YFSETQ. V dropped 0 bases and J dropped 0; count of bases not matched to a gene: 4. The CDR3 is CASSLEGASSTDTQYF. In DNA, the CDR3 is TGCGCCAGCAGCTTGGAGGGGGCGAGTAGCACAGATACGCAGTATTTT.

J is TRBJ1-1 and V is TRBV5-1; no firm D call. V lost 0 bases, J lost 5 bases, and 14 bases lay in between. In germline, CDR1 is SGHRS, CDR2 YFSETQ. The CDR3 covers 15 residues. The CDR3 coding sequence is TGCGCCAGCAGCTTGGGGACGTTGGTCGCGACTGAAGCTTTCTTT. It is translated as CASSLGTLVATEAFF.

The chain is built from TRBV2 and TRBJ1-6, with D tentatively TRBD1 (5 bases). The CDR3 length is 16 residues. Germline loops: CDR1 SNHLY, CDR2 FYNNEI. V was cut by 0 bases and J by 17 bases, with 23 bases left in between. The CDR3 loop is CASSEAPGNNAPSVHF. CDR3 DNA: TGTGCCAGCAGTGAAGCGCCAGGGAACAATGCTCCGTCGGTCCACTTT.

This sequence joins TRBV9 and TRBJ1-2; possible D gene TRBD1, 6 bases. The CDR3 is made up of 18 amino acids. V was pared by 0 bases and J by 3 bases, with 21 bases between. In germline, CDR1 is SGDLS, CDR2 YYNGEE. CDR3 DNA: TGTGCCAGCAGCGTAGGCGGAAGGGCCTGGAGGGGGGACTATGGCTACACCTTC. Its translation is CASSVGGRAWRGDYGYTF.

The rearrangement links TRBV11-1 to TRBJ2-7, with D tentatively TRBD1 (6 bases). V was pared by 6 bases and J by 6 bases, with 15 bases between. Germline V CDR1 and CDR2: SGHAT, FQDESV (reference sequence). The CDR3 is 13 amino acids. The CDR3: CASSYQGSGEQYF. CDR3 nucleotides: TGTGCCAGCAGTTACCAGGGGAGTGGCGAGCAGTACTTC.

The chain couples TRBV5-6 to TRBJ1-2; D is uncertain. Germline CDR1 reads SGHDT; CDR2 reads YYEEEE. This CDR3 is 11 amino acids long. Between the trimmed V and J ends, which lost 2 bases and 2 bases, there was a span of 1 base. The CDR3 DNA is TGTGCCAGCAGCTTAAACTATGGCTACACCTTC. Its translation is CASSLNYGYTF.

CDR3 sequence (DNA): TGTGCCAGCGGGGCAGGGGTTAGCAATCAGCCCCAGCATTTT. It codes for CASGAGVSNQPQHF. The chain joins TRBV6-5 to TRBJ1-5; tentatively, D is TRBD1 (6 bases). Germline assignment: CDR1 MNHEY and CDR2 SVGAGI. Trimming left V 8 bases short and J 0 bases short, with 11 bases between. This CDR3 region has 14 residues.

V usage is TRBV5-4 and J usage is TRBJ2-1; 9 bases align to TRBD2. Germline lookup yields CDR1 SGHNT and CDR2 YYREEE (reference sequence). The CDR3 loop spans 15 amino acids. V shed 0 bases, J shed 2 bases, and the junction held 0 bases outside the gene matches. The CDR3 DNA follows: TGTGCCAGCAGCTTGGGGACTAGCGCCTACAATGAGCAGTTCTTC. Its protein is CASSLGTSAYNEQFF.

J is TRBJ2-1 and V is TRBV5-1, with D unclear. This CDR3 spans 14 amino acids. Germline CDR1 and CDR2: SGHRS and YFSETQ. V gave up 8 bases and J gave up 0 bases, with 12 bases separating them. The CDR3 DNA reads TGCGCCAGTCACTTGGAGAGCTCCTACAATGAGCAGTTCTTC. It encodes CASHLESSYNEQFF.